This T cell receptor (beta chain) derives from a study of cytomegalovirus exposure and HLA in healthy donors. Study overall: Most genotyped donors, 81% of some 400, had Caucasian-associated genetic ancestry.

Findings and caveats of the study: Most subjects' HLA-A and HLA-B alleles were reportedly predicted from TCR beta sequences. In a later analysis, at a false discovery rate of 0.05, roughly 17,000 TCR beta sequences were associated with HLA alleles. TCR beta V segments were, for the most part, productive about 87% or about 30% of the time in an earlier analysis.

CDR3 size: 12 residues. V was trimmed by 6 bases and J by 5 bases, leaving 10 bases between them. Germline V gene lookup returns CDR1 MNHEY and CDR2 SVGAGI. Worth noting for this clone: Its cognate antigen is unknown. The same CDR3 is also encoded by other DNA sequences in this sample.

PCR primers comprised 60 Vbeta and 13 Jbeta primers. Using immunoSEQ multiplex PCR, the repertoire was profiled, and TCRdb retains in-frame clones only, with some absent. The data hold over 80,000 clones, with roughly four fifths observed a single time. Sequencing input: PBMCs. The receptor comes from a man aged 35 to 55 in good health and CMV-seropositive. This chain uses TRBV6-5 with TRBJ2-5, with D perhaps TRBD2 (5 bases). This CDR3 is CASSPGVETQYF. CDR3 in DNA: TGTGCCAGCAGCCCCGGGGTGGAGACCCAGTACTTC.